The 5 T cell receptor beta chains reported below all come from one sample, sequenced in a study of shared clonotypes between healthy human individuals. TCRdb keeps only in-frame clones here, not all; method: immunoSEQ multiplex PCR. The top ten clones hold 0.39% of a sample with about 2.3 million clones, approximately 93% of them seen once. Sequencing input: naive CD4+ T cells from PBMCs. Noted subset: CD45RA+ positively selected. The origin of the receptors is a man aged 18 to 30 in good health. Some clones in this sample may be carry-over from other donors' samples.

This chain links TRBV5-1 with TRBJ2-3; D unresolved. CDR1 and CDR2 from the germline V gene are SGHRS and YFSETQ. With 4 bases removed from V and 6 bases from J, the gap between germline ends came to 9 bases. The CDR3 is 12 amino acids. The CDR3 loop is CASSTSRDTQYF. Here the CDR3 DNA reads TGCGCCAGCAGCACCTCCCGGGATACGCAGTATTTT.

The chain links TRBV5-4 to TRBJ2-6; D uncertain. CDR3 length equals 17 residues. The V gene lost 2 bases and the J gene lost 3 bases, with 15 bases spanning the gap. Germline V gene sequence: CDR1 SGHNT, CDR2 YYREEE (reference sequence). The CDR3 region is CASSFGSPPSGANVLTF. CDR3 in DNA: TGTGCCAGCAGCTTCGGCAGCCCCCCGAGTGGGGCCAACGTCCTGACTTTC.

Turning to this clone: Within the sample, other DNA sequences also encode this same CDR3. This rearrangement joins TRBV9 to TRBJ1-1; D is unresolved. The length of the CDR3 is 13 residues. Germline-derived CDR1 and CDR2 are SGDLS and YYNGEE. With 1 base removed from V and 0 bases from J, the gap between germline ends came to 4 bases. DNA of the CDR3: TGTGCCAGCAGCGTACACTTGAACACTGAAGCTTTCTTT. It codes for CASSVHLNTEAFF.

The chain couples TRBV5-6 to TRBJ1-2; the D gene is possibly TRBD1 (5 bases). Germline loops: CDR1 SGHDT, CDR2 YYEEEE. This CDR3 has 16 amino acids. V was clipped by 0 bases and J by 6 bases, with 18 bases between them. In DNA form, the CDR3 reads TGTGCCAGCAGCTTGGCCAATCAGGGTTATACGGATGGCTACACCTTC. It translates to CASSLANQGYTDGYTF. Full variable domain (remainder filled in from reference TRBV5-6 and TRBJ1-2): DAGVTQSPTHLIKTRGQQVTLRCSPKSGHDTVSWYQQALGQGPQFIFQYYEEEERQRGNFPDRFSGHQFPNYSSELNVNALLLGDSALYLCASSLANQGYTDGYTFGSGTRLTVV.

The CDR3 sequence: CASSWDRGQGETQYF. The CDR3 coding sequence is TGTGCCAGCAGTTGGGACAGGGGGCAGGGAGAGACCCAGTACTTC. This sequence joins TRBV2 and TRBJ2-5; 12 bases match TRBD1. This CDR3 has 15 residues. Germline V gene sequence: CDR1 SNHLY, CDR2 FYNNEI. V lost 5 bases, J lost 4 bases, and 5 bases stayed unmatched.